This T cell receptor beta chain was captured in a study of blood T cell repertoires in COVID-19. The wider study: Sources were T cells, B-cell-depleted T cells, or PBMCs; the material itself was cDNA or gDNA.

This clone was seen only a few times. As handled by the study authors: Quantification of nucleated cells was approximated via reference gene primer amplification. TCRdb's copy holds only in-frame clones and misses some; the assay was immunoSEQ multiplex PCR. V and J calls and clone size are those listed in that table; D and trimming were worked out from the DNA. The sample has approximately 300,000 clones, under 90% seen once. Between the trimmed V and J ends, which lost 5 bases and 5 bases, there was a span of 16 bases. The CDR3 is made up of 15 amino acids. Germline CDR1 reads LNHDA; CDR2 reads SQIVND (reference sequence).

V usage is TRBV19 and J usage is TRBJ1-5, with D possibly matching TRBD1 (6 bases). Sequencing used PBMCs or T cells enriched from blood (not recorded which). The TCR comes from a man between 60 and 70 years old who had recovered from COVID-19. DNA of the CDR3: TGTGCCAGTAGTTCACAGGGTTATTTCGATCAGCCCCAGCATTTT. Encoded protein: CASSSQGYFDQPQHF.